The clone carrying this T cell receptor beta chain was recorded a few times. Its specificity is not known. The sample originates from a study of beta chain features in type 1 diabetes. Broader study findings: Diminished insertions and augmented deletions at VDJ junctions characterized type 1 diabetes patients. Researchers report that Type 1 diabetes patients had moderately but significantly shorter TCRB CDR3s across all four CD4+ subsets.

Germline CDR1 and CDR2: SEHNR and FQNEAQ (reference sequence). The CDR3 contains 17 residues. The J segment lost 3 bases and the V segment lost 5 bases, leaving 11 bases of the junction unmatched. Since all of the isolated RNA was reverse transcribed, expressed TCRB transcripts were what got sequenced. Generated by immunoSEQ multiplex PCR, the TCRdb table keeps only in-frame clones and is missing some. The sample carries 400,000 to 600,000 clones, approximately 28% recorded once. This chain joins TRBV7-9 and TRBJ2-3, with 10 bases lining up with TRBD1. This sequence originates from a man between 18 and 35 years old in good health. The sequenced sample consisted of naive CD4+ T cells from blood. For the CDR3, the DNA is TGTGCCAGCAGCGTGTACCGGGACAGGGGAGGAACAGATACGCAGTATTTT. Encoded protein: CASSVYRDRGGTDTQYF. The variable domain in full, with the rest retrieved from reference TRBV7-9 and TRBJ2-3, is DTGVSQNPRHKITKRGQNVTFRCDPISEHNRLYWYRQTLGQGPEFLTYFQNEAQLEKSRLLSDRFSAERPKGSFSTLEIQRTEQGDSAMYLCASSVYRDRGGTDTQYFGPGTRLTVL.